One and the same sample provided the 7 T cell receptor beta chains below, sequenced in a study of T-cell memory formation after mild COVID-19. TCRdb processed the 5' RACE reads anew with MiXCR; each CDR3 protein has one entry. This sample yields hundreds of thousands of distinct CDR3 sequences, of which 20% to 25% are seen a single time; 20% to 25% belongs to the top ten. Sequencing was performed on PBMCs or a T cell subset sorted from them (not recorded which). These receptors were obtained from a man aged 18 to 35 who had mild COVID-19 (a few samples of this study predate the infection). Cell type and time point are not known.

This clonotype was observed a handful of times. The chain couples TRBV9 to TRBJ1-3; D uncertain. The germline V and J ends were trimmed by 4 bases and 2 bases, with 16 bases remaining between them. The CDR3 loop spans 16 amino acids. Germline V lookup: CDR1 SGDLS, CDR2 YYNGEE. The CDR3 bases are TGTGCCAGCAGCCCCCGACGGAACGTCACTGGAAACACCATATATTTT. Its translation is CASSPRRNVTGNTIYF.

This clonotype has just a few counts. The chain has TRBV11-2 and TRBJ2-5, with 14 bases identical to TRBD2. This CDR3 is 18 amino acids long. The V and J ends lost 1 base and 1 base, in that order; junction bases with no gene match: 5. Germline CDR1 and CDR2: SGHAT and FQNNGV. CDR3 DNA sequence: TGTGCCAGCAGCTTAGGGACTAGCGGGGGGCCGGTCCAAGAGACCCAGTACTTC. It encodes CASSLGTSGGPVQETQYF. The variable domain in full, completed from reference TRBV11-2 and TRBJ2-5, reads EAGVAQSPRYKIIEKRQSVAFWCNPISGHATLYWYQQILGQGPKLLIQFQNNGVVDDSQLPKDRFSAERLKGVDSTLKIQPAKLEDSAVYLCASSLGTSGGPVQETQYFGPGTRLLVL.

V gene TRBV6-1 combines with J gene TRBJ2-7, with TRBD2 matching over 13 bases. Losses at the gene ends were 6 bases for V and 5 bases for J; bases not matched to a gene: 7. Per germline, CDR1 MNHNS and CDR2 SASEGT. CDR3 size: 15 residues. CDR3 sequence reads: CASRGLAGISHEQYV. The CDR3 DNA follows: TGTGCCAGCAGGGGACTAGCGGGGATATCCCACGAGCAGTACGTC.

In this sample, this clonotype turned up a few times. The J gene is TRBJ1-2, the V gene TRBV4-1; possible D gene TRBD1, 5 bases. Trimming left V 0 bases short and J 6 bases short, with 11 bases between. The CDR3 runs to 14 residues. The germline CDR1 and CDR2 sequences are MGHRA and YSYEKL. The DNA for the CDR3 is TGCGCCAGCAGCCAAGATAGGACATTCCATGGCTACACCTTC. This codes for CASSQDRTFHGYTF.

The chain joins TRBV24-1 to TRBJ2-1; 9 bases are a match to TRBD1. Germline CDR1 and CDR2: KGHDR and SFDVKD. Trimming removed 8 bases from V and 7 bases from J; junction bases left unmatched: 8. The CDR3 length is 14 residues. For the CDR3, the DNA is TGTGCCACCACAACCGGGACAGGGTCAAATGAGCAGTTCTTC. It encodes CATTTGTGSNEQFF.

The table lists this clonotype with many counts. V is TRBV5-6 and J is TRBJ2-2, with D hard to call. The CDR3 spans 15 residues. The germline V and J ends were trimmed by 4 bases and 0 bases, with 10 bases remaining between them. Germline-derived CDR1 and CDR2 are SGHDT and YYEEEE. The CDR3 loop reads CASSPLGANTGELFF. The DNA of the CDR3 is TGTGCCAGCAGCCCCTTGGGTGCGAACACCGGGGAGCTGTTTTTT.

This clonotype has a handful of counts. This chain connects TRBV5-1 to TRBJ1-1; D gene unclear. V was shortened by 0 bases and J by 1 base, with 10 bases between the two germline ends. The germline V gene encodes CDR1 SGHRS and CDR2 YFSETQ. This CDR3 comprises 15 residues. As DNA, the CDR3 is TGCGCCAGCAGCTTGGCCTTGCAGCCGAACACTGAAGCTTTCTTT. Residues: CASSLALQPNTEAFF. Complete variable domain (other parts from reference TRBV5-1 and TRBJ1-1): KAGVTQTPRYLIKTRGQQVTLSCSPISGHRSVSWYQQTPGQGLQFLFEYFSETQRNKGNFPGRFSGRQFSNSRSEMNVSTLELGDSALYLCASSLALQPNTEAFFGQGTRLTVV.